This passage covers 4 T cell receptor beta chains from one sample sequenced in a study of PD-L1 blockade in urothelial cancer. TCRdb keeps only in-frame clones here, not all; method: immunoSEQ multiplex PCR. Seen here are around 100,000 clones, around 93% observed once, and the top ten hold 3% to 4%. Time point of the sample: peripheral blood 6 weeks after treatment start. Here the sequenced sample was PBMCs, taken around atezolizumab (anti-PD-L1) treatment. These receptors all stem from a man in his sixties with urothelial cancer.

The chain carries TRBV7-2 and TRBJ1-1; 8 bases line up with TRBD1. Germline V gene sequence: CDR1 SGHTA, CDR2 FQGNSA. The J segment lost 1 base and the V segment lost 5 bases, leaving 6 bases of the junction unmatched. The CDR3 contains 15 residues. Written as DNA, the CDR3 is TGTGCCAGCAGCCCAGGGGGGACAGGGAACACTGAAGCTTTCTTT. It specifies CASSPGGTGNTEAFF.

The chain recombines TRBV10-1 with TRBJ2-5; D call uncertain. The CDR3 runs to 10 residues. Deletions cut 10 bases from V and 2 bases from J, with 5 bases between. Germline V gives CDR1 WNHNN, CDR2 SYGVQD (reference sequence). DNA of the CDR3: TGCGCCAACTATCAAGAGACCCAGTACTTC. Its translation is CANYQETQYF.

The V call is TRBV30, the J call TRBJ2-3, with D hard to call. Trimming shortened V by 1 base and J by 5 bases, and 4 bases separated the two germline ends. Germline CDR1 and CDR2: GTSNPN and SVGIG (reference sequence). The CDR3 extends over 11 amino acids. The CDR3 loop is CAWSGQDTQYF. CDR3 bases: TGTGCCTGGAGTGGACAAGATACGCAGTATTTT.

The CDR3 coding sequence is TGTGCCAGCATTAAGACAGGGCGAGCCGGGGAGCTGTTTTTT. Protein: CASIKTGRAGELFF. V usage is TRBV27 and J usage is TRBJ2-2; TRBD1 aligns across 7 bases. CDR3 length equals 14 residues. V trimming: 7 bases; J trimming: 6 bases; junction bases outside the gene matches: 8. CDR1 is MNHEY, CDR2 SMNVEV, per germline (reference sequence).